The clone carrying this T cell receptor (beta chain) has a count of ten or more. Its antigen is not known. This specimen belongs to a study of T cell repertoires in cytomegalovirus infection. Study-level information: Public TCR beta signatures marked donors with CMV infection and the matching HLA.

Study results and limitations: Ex vivo responses were dominated by HLA-C-restricted CMV-specific TCR beta clonotypes.

TCRdb independently ran MiXCR on the reads; one entry per CDR3 protein. The repertoire includes around 210,000 distinct CDR3 sequences, about 5.9% of them detected once, and under 7.5% sits in the top ten. V lost 3 bases to trimming and J lost 4 bases; unmatched junction nucleotides: 6. This CDR3 region has 14 residues. The germline gives CDR1 SGHKS, CDR2 YYEKEE (reference sequence). This TCR derives from a human donor in good health (CMV status not recorded). Some clones in this sample may be carry-over from other donors' samples. The genes are TRBV5-5 and TRBJ1-1; 7 bases agree with TRBD1. Sequencing input: PBMCs. DNA for the CDR3: TGTGCCAGCAGCTCCAGACAGGGAGGCACTGAAGCTTTCTTT. As protein: CASSSRQGGTEAFF.